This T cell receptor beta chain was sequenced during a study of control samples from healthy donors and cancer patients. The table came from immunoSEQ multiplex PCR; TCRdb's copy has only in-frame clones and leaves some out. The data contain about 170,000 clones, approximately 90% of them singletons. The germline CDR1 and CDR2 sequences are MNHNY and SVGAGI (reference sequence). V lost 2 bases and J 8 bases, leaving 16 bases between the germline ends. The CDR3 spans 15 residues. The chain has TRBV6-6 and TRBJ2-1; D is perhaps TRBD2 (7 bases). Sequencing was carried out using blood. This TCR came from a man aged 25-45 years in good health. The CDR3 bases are TGTGCCAGCAGTTACGGAGAGCGGGACAATGATGAGCAGTTCTTC. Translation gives CASSYGERDNDEQFF.